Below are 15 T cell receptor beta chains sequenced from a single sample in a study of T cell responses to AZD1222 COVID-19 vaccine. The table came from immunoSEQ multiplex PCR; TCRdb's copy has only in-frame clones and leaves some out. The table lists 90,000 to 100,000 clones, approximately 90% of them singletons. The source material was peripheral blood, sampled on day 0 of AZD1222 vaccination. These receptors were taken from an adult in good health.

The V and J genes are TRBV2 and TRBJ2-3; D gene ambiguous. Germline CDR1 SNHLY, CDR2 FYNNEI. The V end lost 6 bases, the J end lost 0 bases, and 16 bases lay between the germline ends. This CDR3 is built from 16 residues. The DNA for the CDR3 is TGTGCCAGCAGCCCGATAAGGCGGATTAGCACAGATACGCAGTATTTT. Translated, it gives CASSPIRRISTDTQYF.

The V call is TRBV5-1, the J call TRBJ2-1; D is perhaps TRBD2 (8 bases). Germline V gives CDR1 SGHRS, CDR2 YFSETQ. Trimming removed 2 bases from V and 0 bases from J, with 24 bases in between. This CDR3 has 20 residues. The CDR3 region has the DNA TGCGCCAGCAGCTTCGACAGGGAACAGCGGGGGCGCCTCTCCTACAATGAGCAGTTCTTC. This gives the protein CASSFDREQRGRLSYNEQFF.

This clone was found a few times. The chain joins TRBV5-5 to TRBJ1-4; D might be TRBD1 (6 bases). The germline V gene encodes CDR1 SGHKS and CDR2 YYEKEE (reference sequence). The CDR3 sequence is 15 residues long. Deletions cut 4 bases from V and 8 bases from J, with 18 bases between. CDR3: CASSGTGQREEKLFF. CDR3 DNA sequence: TGTGCCAGCAGCGGAACAGGGCAACGGGAGGAAAAACTGTTTTTT.

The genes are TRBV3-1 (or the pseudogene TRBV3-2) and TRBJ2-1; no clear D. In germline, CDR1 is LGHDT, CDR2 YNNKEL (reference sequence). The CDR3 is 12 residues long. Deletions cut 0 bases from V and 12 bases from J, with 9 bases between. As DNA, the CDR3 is TGTGCCAGCAGCCAAGATGTATTGGGGCAGTTCTTC. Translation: CASSQDVLGQFF.

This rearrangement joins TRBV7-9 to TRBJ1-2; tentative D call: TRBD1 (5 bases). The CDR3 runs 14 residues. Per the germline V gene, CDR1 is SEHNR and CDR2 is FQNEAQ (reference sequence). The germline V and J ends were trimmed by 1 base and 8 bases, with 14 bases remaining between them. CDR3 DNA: TGTGCCAGCAGCTTAGGAGCGACAGAGAGAGGCTACACCTTC. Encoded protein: CASSLGATERGYTF. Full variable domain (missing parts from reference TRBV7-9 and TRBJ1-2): DTGVSQNPRHKITKRGQNVTFRCDPISEHNRLYWYRQTLGQGPEFLTYFQNEAQLEKSRLLSDRFSAERPKGSFSTLEIQRTEQGDSAMYLCASSLGATERGYTFGSGTRLTVV.

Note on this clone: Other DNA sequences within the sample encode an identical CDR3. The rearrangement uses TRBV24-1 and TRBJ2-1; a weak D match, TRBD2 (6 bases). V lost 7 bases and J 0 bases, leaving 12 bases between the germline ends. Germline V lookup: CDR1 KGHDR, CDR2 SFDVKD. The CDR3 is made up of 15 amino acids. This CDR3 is CATRSAGSSYNEQFF. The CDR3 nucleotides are TGTGCCACCAGAAGTGCGGGGAGCTCCTACAATGAGCAGTTCTTC.

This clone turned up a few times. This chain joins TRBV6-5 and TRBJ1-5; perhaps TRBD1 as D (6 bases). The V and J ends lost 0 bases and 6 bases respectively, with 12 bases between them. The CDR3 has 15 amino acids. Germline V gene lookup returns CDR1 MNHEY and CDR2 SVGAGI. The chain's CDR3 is CASSYSSSGVQPQHF. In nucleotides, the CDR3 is TGTGCCAGCAGTTACTCGAGTTCAGGGGTTCAGCCCCAGCATTTT.

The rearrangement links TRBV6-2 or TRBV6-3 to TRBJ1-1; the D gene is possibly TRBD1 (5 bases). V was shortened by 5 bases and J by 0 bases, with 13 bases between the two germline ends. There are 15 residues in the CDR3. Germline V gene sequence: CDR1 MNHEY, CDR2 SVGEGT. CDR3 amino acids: CASSTGGRVNTEAFF. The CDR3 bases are TGTGCCAGCAGTACCGGAGGCAGGGTGAACACTGAAGCTTTCTTT.

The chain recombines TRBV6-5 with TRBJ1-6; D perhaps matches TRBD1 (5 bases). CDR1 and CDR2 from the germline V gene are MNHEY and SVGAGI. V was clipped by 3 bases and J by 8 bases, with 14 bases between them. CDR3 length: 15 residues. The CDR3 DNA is TGTGCCAGCAGTTATGGTGGGCCAGGGTATTCACCCCTCCACTTT. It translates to CASSYGGPGYSPLHF.

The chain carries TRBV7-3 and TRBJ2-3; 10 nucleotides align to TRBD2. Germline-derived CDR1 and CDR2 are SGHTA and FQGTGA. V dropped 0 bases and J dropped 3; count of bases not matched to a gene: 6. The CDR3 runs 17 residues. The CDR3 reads CASSLTPSGRPTDTQYF. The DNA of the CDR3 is TGTGCCAGCAGCTTAACCCCTAGCGGGAGACCGACAGATACGCAGTATTTT. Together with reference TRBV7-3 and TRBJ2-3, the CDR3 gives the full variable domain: GAGVSQTPSNKVTEKGKYVELRCDPISGHTALYWYRQSLGQGPEFLIYFQGTGAADDSGLPNDRFFAVRPEGSVSTLKIQRTERGDSAVYLCASSLTPSGRPTDTQYFGPGTRLTVL.

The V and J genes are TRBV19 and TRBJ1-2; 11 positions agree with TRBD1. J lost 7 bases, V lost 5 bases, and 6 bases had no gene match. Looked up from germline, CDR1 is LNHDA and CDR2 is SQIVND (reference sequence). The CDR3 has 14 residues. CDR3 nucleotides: TGTGCCAGTAGTCCCTGGGACAGGGGGTCTGGCTACACCTTC. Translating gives CASSPWDRGSGYTF.

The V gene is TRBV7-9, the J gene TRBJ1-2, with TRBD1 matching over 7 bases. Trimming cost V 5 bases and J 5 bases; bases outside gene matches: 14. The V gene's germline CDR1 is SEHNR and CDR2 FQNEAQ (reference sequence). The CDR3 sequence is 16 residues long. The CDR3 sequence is CASSDRWGRGNYGYTF. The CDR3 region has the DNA TGTGCCAGCAGCGATAGATGGGGCAGGGGGAATTATGGCTACACCTTC. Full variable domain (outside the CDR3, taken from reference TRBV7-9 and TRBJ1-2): DTGVSQNPRHKITKRGQNVTFRCDPISEHNRLYWYRQTLGQGPEFLTYFQNEAQLEKSRLLSDRFSAERPKGSFSTLEIQRTEQGDSAMYLCASSDRWGRGNYGYTFGSGTRLTVV.

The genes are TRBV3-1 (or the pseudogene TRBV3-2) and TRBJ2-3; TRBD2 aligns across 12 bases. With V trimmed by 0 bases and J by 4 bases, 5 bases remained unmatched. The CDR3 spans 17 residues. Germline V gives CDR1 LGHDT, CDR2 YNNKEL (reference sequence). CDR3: CASSQDVLAGGADTQYF. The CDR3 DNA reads TGTGCCAGCAGCCAAGATGTTCTAGCGGGGGGGGCAGATACGCAGTATTTT.

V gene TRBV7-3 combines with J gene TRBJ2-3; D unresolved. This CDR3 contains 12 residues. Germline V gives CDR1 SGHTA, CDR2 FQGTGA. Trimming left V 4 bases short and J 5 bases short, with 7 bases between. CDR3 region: CASSSSGDTQYF. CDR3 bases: TGTGCCAGCAGCTCCTCTGGAGATACGCAGTATTTT. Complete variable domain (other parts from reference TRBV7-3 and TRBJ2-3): GAGVSQTPSNKVTEKGKYVELRCDPISGHTALYWYRQSLGQGPEFLIYFQGTGAADDSGLPNDRFFAVRPEGSVSTLKIQRTERGDSAVYLCASSSSGDTQYFGPGTRLTVL.

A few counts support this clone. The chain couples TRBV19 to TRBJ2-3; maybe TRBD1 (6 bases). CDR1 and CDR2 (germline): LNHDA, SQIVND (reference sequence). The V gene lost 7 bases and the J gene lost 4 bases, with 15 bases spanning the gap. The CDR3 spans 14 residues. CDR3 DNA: TGTGCCAGTACCCACGAGCAGGGGTCAGATACGCAGTATTTT. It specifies CASTHEQGSDTQYF.